This note documents a single T cell receptor beta chain sequence. These data come from a study of blood T cell repertoires in COVID-19. CDR3 length equals 17 residues. V shed 0 bases, J shed 7 bases, and the junction held 6 bases outside the gene matches. Germline V CDR1 and CDR2: SGDLS, YYNGEE. Sequencing used immunoSEQ multiplex PCR; TCRdb keeps in-frame clones, though not all of them. The profile shows roughly 170,000 clones, 60% to 80% of them singletons. The rearrangement links TRBV9 to TRBJ2-1; TRBD2 aligns across 14 bases. Material: PBMCs or T cells enriched from blood (not recorded which). The source is a woman aged 45-65 years who had recovered from COVID-19. The CDR3 protein is CASSVGPGTSGSNEQFF. Written as DNA, the CDR3 is TGTGCCAGCAGCGTAGGTCCAGGGACTAGCGGGAGTAATGAGCAGTTCTTC.